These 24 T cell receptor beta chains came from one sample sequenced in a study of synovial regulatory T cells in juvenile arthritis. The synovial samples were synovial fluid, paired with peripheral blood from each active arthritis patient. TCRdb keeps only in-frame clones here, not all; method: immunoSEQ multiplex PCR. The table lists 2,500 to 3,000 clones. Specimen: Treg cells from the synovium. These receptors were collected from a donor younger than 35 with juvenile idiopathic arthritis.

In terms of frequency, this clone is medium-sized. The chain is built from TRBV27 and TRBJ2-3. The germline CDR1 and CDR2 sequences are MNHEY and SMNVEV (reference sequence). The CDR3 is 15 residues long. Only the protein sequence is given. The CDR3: CASSFLSDRKDTQYF.

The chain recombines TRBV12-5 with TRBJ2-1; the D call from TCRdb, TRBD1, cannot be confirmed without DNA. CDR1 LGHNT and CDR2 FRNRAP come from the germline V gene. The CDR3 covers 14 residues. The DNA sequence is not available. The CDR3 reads CASGGQGSWGEQFF.

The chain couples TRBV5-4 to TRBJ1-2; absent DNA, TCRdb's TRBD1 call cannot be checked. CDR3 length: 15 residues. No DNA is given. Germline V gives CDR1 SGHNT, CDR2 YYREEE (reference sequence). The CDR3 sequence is CASSLPGAELWGYTF.

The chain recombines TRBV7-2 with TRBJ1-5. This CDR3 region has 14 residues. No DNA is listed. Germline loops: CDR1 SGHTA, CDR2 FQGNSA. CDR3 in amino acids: CASSLLTRGQPQHF.

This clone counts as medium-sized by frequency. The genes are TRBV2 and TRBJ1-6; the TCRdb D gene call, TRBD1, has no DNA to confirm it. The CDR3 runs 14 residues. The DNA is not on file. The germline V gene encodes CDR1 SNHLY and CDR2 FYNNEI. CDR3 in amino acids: CASSTRQDNSPLHF.

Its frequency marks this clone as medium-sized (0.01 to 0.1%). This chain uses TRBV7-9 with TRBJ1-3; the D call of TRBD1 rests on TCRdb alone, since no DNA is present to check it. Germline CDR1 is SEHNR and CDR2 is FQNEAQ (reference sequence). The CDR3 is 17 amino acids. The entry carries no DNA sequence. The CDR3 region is CASSRLTPTGAGNTIYF.

CDR3 region: CASSLRDGYGYTF. The V and J genes are TRBV5-4 and TRBJ1-2. Germline lookup yields CDR1 SGHNT and CDR2 YYREEE (reference sequence). This CDR3 contains 13 residues. DNA for this receptor is not on file.

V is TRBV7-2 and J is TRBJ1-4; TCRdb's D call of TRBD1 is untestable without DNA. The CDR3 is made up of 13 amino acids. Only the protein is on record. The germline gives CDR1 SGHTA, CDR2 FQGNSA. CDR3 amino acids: CASSSWTAEKLFF.

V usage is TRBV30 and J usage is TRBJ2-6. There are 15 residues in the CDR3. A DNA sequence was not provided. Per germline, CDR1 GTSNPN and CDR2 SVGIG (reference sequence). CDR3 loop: CAWSVLTSGANVLTF.

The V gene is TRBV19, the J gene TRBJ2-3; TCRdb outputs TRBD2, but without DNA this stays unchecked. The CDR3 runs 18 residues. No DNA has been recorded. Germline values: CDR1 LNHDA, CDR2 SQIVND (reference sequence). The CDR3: CASSILRGLAGGIDTQYF.

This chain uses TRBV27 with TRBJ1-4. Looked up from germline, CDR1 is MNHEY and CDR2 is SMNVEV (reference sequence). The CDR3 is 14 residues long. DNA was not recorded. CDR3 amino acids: CASRPGIANEKLFF.

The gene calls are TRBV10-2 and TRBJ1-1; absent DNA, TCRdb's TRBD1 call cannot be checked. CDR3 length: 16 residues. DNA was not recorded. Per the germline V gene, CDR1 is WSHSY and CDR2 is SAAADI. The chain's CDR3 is CASSPNRKTHRTEAFF.

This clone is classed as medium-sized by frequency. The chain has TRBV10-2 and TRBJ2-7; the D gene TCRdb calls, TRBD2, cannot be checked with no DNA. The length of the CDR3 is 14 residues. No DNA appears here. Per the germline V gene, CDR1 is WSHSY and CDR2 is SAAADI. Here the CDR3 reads CASSESAAAYEQYF.

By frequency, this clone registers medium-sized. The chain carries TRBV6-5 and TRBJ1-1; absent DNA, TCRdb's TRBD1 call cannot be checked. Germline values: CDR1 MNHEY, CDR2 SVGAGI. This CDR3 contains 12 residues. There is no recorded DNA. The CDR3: CASRPTGGRAFF.

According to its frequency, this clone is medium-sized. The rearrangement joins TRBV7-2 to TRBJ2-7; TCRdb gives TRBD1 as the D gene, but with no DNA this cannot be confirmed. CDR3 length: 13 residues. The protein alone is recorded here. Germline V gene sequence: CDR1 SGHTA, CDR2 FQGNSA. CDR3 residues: CASSLQNSYEQYF. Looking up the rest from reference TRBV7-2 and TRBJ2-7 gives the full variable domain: GAGVSQSPSNKVTEKGKDVELRCDPISGHTALYWYRQSLGQGLEFLIYFQGNSAPDKSGLPSDRFSAERTGGSVSTLTIQRTQQEDSAVYLCASSLQNSYEQYFGPGTRLTVT.

CDR3 amino acids: CAISLTGTDTQYF. The chain recombines TRBV10-3 with TRBJ2-3; TCRdb gives TRBD1 as the D gene, but with no DNA this cannot be confirmed. The CDR3 sequence is 13 residues long. The entry carries no DNA sequence. Germline CDR1 and CDR2: ENHRY and SYGVKD.

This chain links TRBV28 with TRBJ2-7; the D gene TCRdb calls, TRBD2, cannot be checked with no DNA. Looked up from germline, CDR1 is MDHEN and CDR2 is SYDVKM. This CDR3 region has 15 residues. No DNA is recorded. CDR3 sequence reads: CASSSLAGETYEQYF. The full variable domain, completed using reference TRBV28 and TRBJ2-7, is DVKVTQSSRYLVKRTGEKVFLECVQDMDHENMFWYRQDPGLGLRLIYFSYDVKMKEKGDIPEGYSVSREKKERFSLILESASTNQTSMYLCASSSLAGETYEQYFGPGTRLTVT.

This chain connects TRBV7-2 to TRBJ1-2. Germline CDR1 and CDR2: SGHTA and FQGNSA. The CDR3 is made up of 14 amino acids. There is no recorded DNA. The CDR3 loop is CASSLAHGDYGYTF.

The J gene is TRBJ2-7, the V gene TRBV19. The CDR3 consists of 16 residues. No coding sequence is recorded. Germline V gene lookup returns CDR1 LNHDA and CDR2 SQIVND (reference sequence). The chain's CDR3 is CASSILLTYPPVEQYF.

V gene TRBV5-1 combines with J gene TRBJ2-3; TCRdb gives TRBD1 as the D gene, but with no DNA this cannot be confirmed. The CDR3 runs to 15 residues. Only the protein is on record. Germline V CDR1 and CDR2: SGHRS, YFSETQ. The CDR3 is CASNWGRTERDTQYF.

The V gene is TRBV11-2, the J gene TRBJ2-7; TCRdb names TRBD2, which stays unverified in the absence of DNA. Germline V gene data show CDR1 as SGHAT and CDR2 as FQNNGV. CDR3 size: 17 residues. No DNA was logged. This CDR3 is CASSLGGTSHGRYEQYF. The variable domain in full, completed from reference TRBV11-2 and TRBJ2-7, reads EAGVAQSPRYKIIEKRQSVAFWCNPISGHATLYWYQQILGQGPKLLIQFQNNGVVDDSQLPKDRFSAERLKGVDSTLKIQPAKLEDSAVYLCASSLGGTSHGRYEQYFGPGTRLTVT.

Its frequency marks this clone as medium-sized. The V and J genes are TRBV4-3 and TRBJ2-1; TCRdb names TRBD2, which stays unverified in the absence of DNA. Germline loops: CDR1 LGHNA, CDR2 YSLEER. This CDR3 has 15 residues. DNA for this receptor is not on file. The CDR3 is CASSQDRGRGDEQFF.

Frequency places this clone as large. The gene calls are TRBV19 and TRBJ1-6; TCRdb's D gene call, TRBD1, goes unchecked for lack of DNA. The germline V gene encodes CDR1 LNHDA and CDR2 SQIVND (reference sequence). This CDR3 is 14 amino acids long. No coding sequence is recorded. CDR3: CASRSGIRDSPLHF.

The CDR3 reads CSVKMAGAYNEQFF. This chain connects TRBV29-1 to TRBJ2-1; there is no DNA to check the TCRdb D call of TRBD2. The CDR3 runs to 14 residues. Only the protein is available. Germline V gene lookup returns CDR1 SQVTM and CDR2 ANQGSEA.